Listed here are 25 T cell receptor beta chains from one sample, sequenced in a study of blood T cell repertoires in COVID-19. This table comes from immunoSEQ multiplex PCR, and its TCRdb copy is limited to in-frame clones, with some not included. Counted here are under 200,000 clones, around 79% occurring once; the ten biggest clones make up approximately 10%. What was sequenced was PBMCs or T cells enriched from blood (not recorded which). Receptor source: a man aged 50-60 years who had recovered from COVID-19.

The chain uses TRBV5-6 and TRBJ2-3; D may be TRBD2 (7 bases). The CDR3 is made up of 13 amino acids. V lost 3 bases to trimming and J lost 11 bases, with 16 bases between them. Germline CDR1 SGHDT, CDR2 YYEEEE. Here the CDR3 DNA reads TGTGCCAGCAGCTGGGAGGGGGGACCGCGGCAGTATTTT. Encoded protein: CASSWEGGPRQYF.

The genes are TRBV6-4 and TRBJ1-1; 8 bases align to TRBD1. J was trimmed by 4 bases and V by 2 bases; bases with no gene match: 0. Germline CDR1 and CDR2: MRHNA and SNTAGT. This CDR3 is 13 amino acids long. CDR3 DNA: TGTGCCAGCAGTGACGACAGGGGCACTGAAGCTTTCTTT. It yields the protein CASSDDRGTEAFF.

This clone came up once. The chain has TRBV28 and TRBJ2-2; 9 bases are a match to TRBD2. Germline V gene lookup returns CDR1 MDHEN and CDR2 SYDVKM. This CDR3 spans 16 amino acids. The V segment lost 6 bases and the J segment 3 bases; nucleotides outside the gene matches: 8. The CDR3 here is CASSQPGLADTGELFF. DNA for the CDR3: TGTGCCAGCAGCCAACCGGGACTAGCTGACACCGGGGAGCTGTTTTTT.

The chain combines TRBV10-3 with TRBJ2-5; 8 bases are shared with TRBD2. The germline gives CDR1 ENHRY, CDR2 SYGVKD. The CDR3 is 16 amino acids. V shed 3 bases, J shed 4 bases, and the junction held 10 bases outside the gene matches. The CDR3 protein is CAISDPRSGGRETQYF. The CDR3, as DNA: TGTGCCATCAGTGACCCCAGGAGCGGGGGAAGAGAGACCCAGTACTTC.

DNA for the CDR3: TGTGCCAGCAGTGAACCCGGCCAGGTCGCCAAAAACATTCAGTACTTC. Amino acids: CASSEPGQVAKNIQYF. The J gene is TRBJ2-4, the V gene TRBV2; no reliable D call. This CDR3 has 16 residues. V was pared by 2 bases and J by 1 base, with 12 bases between. Per germline, CDR1 SNHLY and CDR2 FYNNEI.

The rearrangement links TRBV7-3 to TRBJ2-7, with 13 bases identical to TRBD2. The CDR3 is 15 amino acids. Germline V gene sequence: CDR1 SGHTA, CDR2 FQGTGA. V dropped 5 bases and J dropped 7; count of bases not matched to a gene: 8. In DNA form, the CDR3 reads TGTGCCAGCAGCCCCGGACTAGCGGGAGCGCGGGAGCAGTACTTC. Translated: CASSPGLAGAREQYF.

The rearrangement links TRBV5-1 to TRBJ1-1; 10 bases line up with TRBD1. CDR3 length equals 15 residues. The J segment lost 4 bases and the V segment lost 4 bases, leaving 7 bases of the junction unmatched. Germline V gene lookup returns CDR1 SGHRS and CDR2 YFSETQ. The CDR3 DNA reads TGCGCCAGCAGCGGGACAGGGGCCTCAGGCACTGAAGCTTTCTTT. The encoded protein is CASSGTGASGTEAFF.

This clone was counted a few times. The chain employs TRBV7-9 and TRBJ1-2; 9 bases line up with TRBD1. CDR1 and CDR2 from the germline V gene are SEHNR and FQNEAQ (reference sequence). The CDR3 consists of 15 residues. Trimming removed 4 bases from V and 5 bases from J; junction bases left unmatched: 8. The CDR3 DNA reads as TGTGCCAGCAGCTCACGGACAGGGGCCCCTTATGGCTACACCTTC. Amino acids: CASSSRTGAPYGYTF.

This clone was observed a few times. V gene TRBV7-7 combines with J gene TRBJ2-3; 7 bases are a match to TRBD2. CDR1 and CDR2 (germline): SSHAT, FNYEAQ (reference sequence). The trim removed 8 bases at V and 8 bases at J, leaving 10 bases unmatched. The CDR3 contains 13 residues. The CDR3 DNA reads as TGTGCCAGCGCTACTAGCGAGGTTGCTACGCAGTATTTT. Translated: CASATSEVATQYF.

The rearrangement links TRBV6-6 to TRBJ1-2; 8 nucleotides line up with TRBD1. J gave up 8 bases and V 5 bases, and 10 bases lay outside the gene matches. The CDR3 is made up of 14 amino acids. CDR1 and CDR2 (germline): MNHNY, SVGAGI (reference sequence). The CDR3 DNA reads TGTGCCAGCAGTGCACCCGGGACAGGACTCGGCTACACCTTC. Protein: CASSAPGTGLGYTF.

V and J are TRBV11-2 and TRBJ1-1; tentatively, D is TRBD1 (5 bases). V was cut by 1 base and J by 0 bases, with 12 bases left in between. From germline, CDR1 is SGHAT and CDR2 FQNNGV. The CDR3 totals 16 residues. The CDR3 reads CASSLVKTVLNTEAFF. The CDR3 coding sequence is TGTGCCAGCAGCTTAGTCAAGACAGTCTTGAACACTGAAGCTTTCTTT.

Written as DNA, the CDR3 is TGTGCCAGCAGCCGGGGACTAGCGGGATTGGATACGAACACCGGGGAGCTGTTTTTT. Translated, it gives CASSRGLAGLDTNTGELFF. The J gene is TRBJ2-2, the V gene TRBV3-1 (or the pseudogene TRBV3-2); TRBD2 matches 13 bases. The germline gives CDR1 LGHDT, CDR2 YNNKEL (reference sequence). This CDR3 region has 19 residues. After removal of 4 bases from V and 0 bases from J, the junction contained 8 bases not matched to a gene.

J is TRBJ1-1 and V is TRBV30; 8 bases align to TRBD1. The trim removed 3 bases at V and 5 bases at J, leaving 11 bases unmatched. This CDR3 region has 15 residues. Germline V CDR1 and CDR2: GTSNPN, SVGIG (reference sequence). The CDR3 nucleotides read TGTGCCTGGAGGGACCTCAGGGGGCTTGAGACTGAAGCTTTCTTT. Protein sequence: CAWRDLRGLETEAFF.

This chain connects TRBV10-3 to TRBJ2-2, with D possibly matching TRBD2 (6 bases). CDR1 and CDR2 (germline): ENHRY, SYGVKD. The length of the CDR3 is 13 residues. Deletions cut 9 bases from V and 2 bases from J, with 10 bases between. The CDR3 sequence is CAMLTSNTGELFF. Here the CDR3 DNA reads TGTGCCATGTTGACTAGTAACACCGGGGAGCTGTTTTTT.

V usage is TRBV5-8 and J usage is TRBJ2-1; D unresolved. The CDR3 contains 15 residues. Germline assignment: CDR1 SGHTS and CDR2 YDEGEE. Trimming pared 0 bases from V and 10 bases from J, leaving 17 bases between. The DNA for the CDR3 is TGTGCCAGCAGCTTGGAAAGCGATCGCCCGGAGGAGCAGTTCTTC. As protein: CASSLESDRPEEQFF.

The V call is TRBV19, the J call TRBJ1-1, with unresolved D. This CDR3 has 13 amino acids. V lost 5 bases, J lost 1 base, and 8 bases lay in between. Germline CDR1 LNHDA, CDR2 SQIVND (reference sequence). The CDR3 sequence: CASSPRGNTEAFF. Here the CDR3 DNA reads TGTGCCAGTAGTCCCCGGGGGAACACTGAAGCTTTCTTT.

The J gene is TRBJ1-4, the V gene TRBV7-2; TRBD1 might be the D (6 bases). The CDR3 is 18 amino acids. Germline CDR1 is SGHTA and CDR2 is FQGNSA. The ends were cut back, 2 bases at V and 0 bases at J, with 16 bases in the middle. This chain's CDR3 is CASSLTPSTGTTNEKLFF. The CDR3 bases are TGTGCCAGCAGCTTAACGCCGTCCACAGGGACAACTAATGAAAAACTGTTTTTT.

Regarding this clone: Germline and junction disagree at one end, which may indicate a read error. This rearrangement joins TRBV5-1 to TRBJ2-3, with TRBD1 matching over 7 bases. The CDR3 has 14 amino acids. The germline gives CDR1 SGHRS, CDR2 YFSETQ. CDR3 residues: CASRLDRYPDTQYF. CDR3 nucleotide sequence: TGCGCCAGCAGGTTGGACAGGTATCCGGATACGCAGTATTTT.

The chain employs TRBV3-1 (or the pseudogene TRBV3-2) and TRBJ1-5, with TRBD1 as a possible D gene (6 bases). V lost 4 bases and J lost 7, with 14 bases in between. The germline gives CDR1 LGHDT, CDR2 YNNKEL (reference sequence). This CDR3 region has 14 residues. This chain's CDR3 is CASSPQGQGQPQHF. The CDR3 nucleotides are TGTGCCAGCAGCCCACAAGGCCAGGGGCAGCCCCAGCATTTT.

CDR3 sequence reads: CASSTRGNTIYF. The DNA of the CDR3 is TGTGCCTCCTCAACTCGGGGAAACACCATATATTTT. The V gene is TRBV12-3 or TRBV12-4, the J gene TRBJ1-3, with no clear D. Trimming removed 11 bases at V and 4 bases at J, with 12 bases between. The CDR3 loop spans 12 amino acids.

In its sample, this clone was seen a few times. This chain connects TRBV24-1 to TRBJ1-2, with 8 nucleotides matching TRBD1. The trim removed 4 bases at V and 5 bases at J, leaving 5 bases unmatched. CDR3 length: 14 amino acids. CDR1 and CDR2 (germline): KGHDR, SFDVKD. Here the CDR3 reads CATSEGDRWYGYTF. Here the CDR3 DNA reads TGTGCCACCAGTGAGGGGGACAGGTGGTATGGCTACACCTTC.

The chain has TRBV25-1 and TRBJ1-2; D not certain. With 3 bases removed from V and 3 bases from J, the gap between germline ends came to 11 bases. Germline V gives CDR1 MGHDK, CDR2 SYGVNS. This CDR3 is built from 14 residues. The CDR3 nucleotides read TGTGCCAGCAGTGACCAAGACTGGGACTATGGCTACACCTTC. It encodes CASSDQDWDYGYTF.

V is TRBV27 and J is TRBJ2-7; 8 bases fit TRBD2. V shed 3 bases and J 6 bases; nucleotides not matched to a gene: 4. Germline CDR1 MNHEY, CDR2 SMNVEV (reference sequence). The length of the CDR3 is 13 residues. CDR3 sequence (DNA): TGTGCCAGCAGTTTCAGGACTAGCACCGAGCAGTACTTC. Translating it yields CASSFRTSTEQYF.

The gene calls are TRBV14 and TRBJ2-5; 7 bases align to TRBD1. This CDR3 region has 15 residues. The V segment lost 0 bases and the J segment 5 bases; nucleotides outside the gene matches: 6. Germline CDR1 SGHDN, CDR2 FVKESK. Here the CDR3 reads CASSQDQTGMETQYF. CDR3 nucleotide sequence: TGTGCCAGCAGCCAAGACCAGACAGGGATGGAGACCCAGTACTTC.

This clone was counted once. The chain combines TRBV7-9 with TRBJ2-5, with D hard to call. The ends were cut back, 5 bases at V and 3 bases at J, with 16 bases in the middle. The V gene's germline CDR1 is SEHNR and CDR2 FQNEAQ (reference sequence). The CDR3 is made up of 15 amino acids. The CDR3 DNA is TGTGCCAGCAGCGCTGGGTCAGACACCGAAGAGACCCAGTACTTC. It specifies CASSAGSDTEETQYF.